This T cell receptor beta chain stems from a study of beta chain features in type 1 diabetes. cDNA synthesis used the whole RNA isolate, giving expressed TCRB sequences. Generated by immunoSEQ multiplex PCR, the TCRdb table keeps only in-frame clones and is missing some. The repertoire includes hundreds of thousands of clones, around 15% of them detected once, and nearly 0.04% sits in the top ten. Study-wide points: The similarity of naive, central memory and Treg TCRB repertoires appeared greater among patients than among healthy donors. VDJ junctions in type 1 diabetes patients carried more deletions and fewer insertions. Shortening that was moderate but significant affected the TCRB CDR3s of Type 1 diabetes patients in all four CD4+ subsets.

As regards this clone: Its antigen is undetermined.

The V gene's germline CDR1 is MGHRA and CDR2 YSYEKL. V dropped 2 bases and J dropped 4; count of bases not matched to a gene: 8. The CDR3 loop spans 17 amino acids. The source of this sequence is a young man with type 1 diabetes. Source material: naive CD4+ T cells from blood. V and J are TRBV4-1 and TRBJ2-3; TRBD2 aligns across 11 bases. The CDR3 spells CASSQSIAGGPSDTQYF. CDR3 coding DNA: TGCGCCAGCAGCCAATCAATAGCGGGGGGGCCTTCAGATACGCAGTATTTT.